This T cell receptor (beta chain) was sequenced in a study of blood T cell repertoires in COVID-19 (dated by TCRdb to 2018 to 2021). Regarding the complete study: The collaborator samples originated in the United States, Italy and Spain and spanned the acute and convalescent phases of COVID-19. The samples were drawn from two sources: the first 160 participants of the ongoing ImmuneRACE study, and about 1,300 subjects contributed by 6 global collaborators. A de-identified subject ID, COVID-19 status, age in years and sex were almost always included in the sample metadata. The material from the prospective study consisted of cDNA or gDNA derived from T cells, B-cell-depleted T cells, or PBMCs. HLA class I and class II types, where available, came from metadata supplied by the sample provider rather than from assay-based typing. A freely available public database, intended as a resource for researchers studying the immune response to SARS-CoV-2, is where the repertoires were released. The dataset comprised deeply sampled blood TCRbeta repertoires from subjects exposed to, actively infected with, or recovered from COVID-19.

Study-level results and caveats: The quantity of clinical and demographic metadata differed by source and by participant and was supplied without curation.

Looking up the germline V gene (reference sequence) yields CDR1 SEHNR and CDR2 FQNEAQ. CDR3 length: 15 amino acids, cysteine to phenylalanine. Only the CDR3 region is kept as DNA, spanning 45 bases read in frame from base 1. Unmatched junction bases come to 6, with V trimmed by 5 bases and J by 3 bases. Participants in the prospective study were enrolled through a virtual design, were aged roughly 18 to 100 years, and lived in 20 to 30 United States geographic areas. In the prospective study, cohorts were assigned on the basis of participant-reported clinical history obtained from a screening survey and a study questionnaire. Recovered participants in ImmuneRACE Cohort 3 were defined as having two consecutive negative NP/OP PCR tests, clearance from a healthcare professional, or resolution of symptoms. In the prospective study, mobile phlebotomists collected whole blood, serum and a nasopharyngeal or oropharyngeal swab from each participant. Additional blood draws and questionnaires over an approximately two-month period could optionally be provided by prospective study participants. Blood samples from the prospective study were shipped frozen or at room temperature prior to DNA extraction.

TCRbeta CDR3 regions were amplified from genomic DNA using the immunoSEQ Assay, a bias-controlled multiplex PCR. The published analysis was carried out like this. Nucleated cell counts per sample were estimated from amplification of reference gene primers within the assay. Sequence reads were collapsed and filtered to measure the absolute abundance of every unique TCRbeta CDR3 rearrangement. For each sample, productive Simpson clonality was calculated as the square root of Simpson's diversity index over productive rearrangements. Not all clones reach the TCRdb copy of this immuneACCESS table, which keeps in-frame sequences only. Checked studies attribute under half of the gap to unresolved V genes and leave the rest unexplained. V and J calls and clone size are given by that table; D and trimming were obtained from the DNA. This sample lists about 150,000 clones; more than 75% were detected once. 6% of the sample goes to the ten largest clones.

Regarding this clone: Its antigen remains unidentified. Base qualities are missing; no much larger clone stands one base away.

The specimen sequenced was PBMCs or T cells enriched from blood (not recorded which). The receptor chain draws on TRBV7-9 and TRBJ1-2; the junction holds 10 bases that match TRBD1. The TCR comes from a woman in her forties or fifties who had recovered from COVID-19. The CDR3 region has the sequence CASSILTGGYYGYTF. The DNA sequence reads TGTGCCAGCAGCATCCTGACAGGGGGCTACTATGGCTACACCTTC.